This T cell receptor (beta chain) was obtained from a study of PD-1 blockade in mismatch repair-deficient tumors. Study-wide background: Patients had over ten mismatch repair-deficient cancer types and were previously treated and progressing.

With regard to this clone: Its antigen remains unidentified.

Every patient had mismatch repair deficiency by PCR or immunohistochemistry. TCRs were sequenced from a few patients responding to pembrolizumab. Repertoires were generated with immunoSEQ multiplex PCR, while TCRdb's copy carries only in-frame clones and drops some. The sample consists of approximately 16,000 clones, about 80% of them appearing once. Study conclusions and caveats: Tumor-resident clones, often absent from pretreatment blood, expanded after pembrolizumab and then contracted.

Here the sequenced sample was PBMCs, taken about 22 weeks after starting pembrolizumab. This TCR was sampled from an adult with mismatch repair-deficient cancer.

CDR3 loop: CGSAISRGLKGYGYTF. The CDR3 DNA is TGTGGAAGCGCGATAAGTAGGGGGCTGAAGGGGTATGGCTACACCTTC. V gene TRBV7-9 combines with J gene TRBJ1-2, with TRBD1 identical over 7 bases. The CDR3 has 16 residues. Germline-derived CDR1 and CDR2 are SEHNR and FQNEAQ (reference sequence).